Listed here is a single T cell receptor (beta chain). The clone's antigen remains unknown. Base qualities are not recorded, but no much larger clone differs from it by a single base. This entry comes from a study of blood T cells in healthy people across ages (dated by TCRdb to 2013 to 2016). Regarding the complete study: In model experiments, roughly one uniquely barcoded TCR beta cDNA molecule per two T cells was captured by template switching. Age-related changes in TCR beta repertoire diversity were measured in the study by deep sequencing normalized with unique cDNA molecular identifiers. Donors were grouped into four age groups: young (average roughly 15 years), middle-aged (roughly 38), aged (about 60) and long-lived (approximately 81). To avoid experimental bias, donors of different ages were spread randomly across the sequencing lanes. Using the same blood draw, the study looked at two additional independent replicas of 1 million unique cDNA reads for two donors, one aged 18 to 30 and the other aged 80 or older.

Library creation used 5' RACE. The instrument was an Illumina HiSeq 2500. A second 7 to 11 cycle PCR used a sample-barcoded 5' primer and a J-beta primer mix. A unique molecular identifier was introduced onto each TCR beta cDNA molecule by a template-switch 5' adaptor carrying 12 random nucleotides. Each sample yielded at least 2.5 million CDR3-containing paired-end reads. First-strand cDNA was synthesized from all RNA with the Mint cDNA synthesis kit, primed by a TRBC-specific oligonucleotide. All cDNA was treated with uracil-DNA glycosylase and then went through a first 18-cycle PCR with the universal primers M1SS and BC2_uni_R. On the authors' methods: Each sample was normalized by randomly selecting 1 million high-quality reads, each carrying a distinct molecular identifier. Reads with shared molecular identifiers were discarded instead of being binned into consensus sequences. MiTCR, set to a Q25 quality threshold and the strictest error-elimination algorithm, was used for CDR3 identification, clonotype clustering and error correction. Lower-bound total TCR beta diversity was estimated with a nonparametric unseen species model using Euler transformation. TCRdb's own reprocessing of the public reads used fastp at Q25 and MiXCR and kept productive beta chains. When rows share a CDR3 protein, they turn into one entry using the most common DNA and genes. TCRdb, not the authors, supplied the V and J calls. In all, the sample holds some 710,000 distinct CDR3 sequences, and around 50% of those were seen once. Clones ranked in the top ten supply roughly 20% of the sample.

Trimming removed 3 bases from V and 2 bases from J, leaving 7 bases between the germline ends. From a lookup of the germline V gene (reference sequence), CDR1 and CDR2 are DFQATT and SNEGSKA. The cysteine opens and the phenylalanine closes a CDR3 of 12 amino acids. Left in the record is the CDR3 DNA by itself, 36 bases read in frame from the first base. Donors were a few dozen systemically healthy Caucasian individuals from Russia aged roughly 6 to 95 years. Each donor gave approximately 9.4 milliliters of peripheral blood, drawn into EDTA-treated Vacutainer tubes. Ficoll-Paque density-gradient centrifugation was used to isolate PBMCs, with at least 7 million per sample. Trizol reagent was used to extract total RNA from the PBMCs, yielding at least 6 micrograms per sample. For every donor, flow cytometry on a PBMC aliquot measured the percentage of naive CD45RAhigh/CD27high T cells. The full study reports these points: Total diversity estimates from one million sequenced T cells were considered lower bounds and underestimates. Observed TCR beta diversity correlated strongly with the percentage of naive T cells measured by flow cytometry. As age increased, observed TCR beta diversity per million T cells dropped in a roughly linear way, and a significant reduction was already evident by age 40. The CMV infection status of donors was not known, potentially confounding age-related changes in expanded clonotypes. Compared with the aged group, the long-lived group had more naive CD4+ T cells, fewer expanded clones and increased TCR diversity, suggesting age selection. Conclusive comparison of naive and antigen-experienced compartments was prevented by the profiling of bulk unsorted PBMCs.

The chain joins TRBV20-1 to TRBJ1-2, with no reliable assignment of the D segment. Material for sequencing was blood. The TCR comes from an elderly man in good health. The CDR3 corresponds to CSARLPNYGYTF. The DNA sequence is TGCAGTGCTAGGTTGCCGAACTATGGCTACACCTTC.